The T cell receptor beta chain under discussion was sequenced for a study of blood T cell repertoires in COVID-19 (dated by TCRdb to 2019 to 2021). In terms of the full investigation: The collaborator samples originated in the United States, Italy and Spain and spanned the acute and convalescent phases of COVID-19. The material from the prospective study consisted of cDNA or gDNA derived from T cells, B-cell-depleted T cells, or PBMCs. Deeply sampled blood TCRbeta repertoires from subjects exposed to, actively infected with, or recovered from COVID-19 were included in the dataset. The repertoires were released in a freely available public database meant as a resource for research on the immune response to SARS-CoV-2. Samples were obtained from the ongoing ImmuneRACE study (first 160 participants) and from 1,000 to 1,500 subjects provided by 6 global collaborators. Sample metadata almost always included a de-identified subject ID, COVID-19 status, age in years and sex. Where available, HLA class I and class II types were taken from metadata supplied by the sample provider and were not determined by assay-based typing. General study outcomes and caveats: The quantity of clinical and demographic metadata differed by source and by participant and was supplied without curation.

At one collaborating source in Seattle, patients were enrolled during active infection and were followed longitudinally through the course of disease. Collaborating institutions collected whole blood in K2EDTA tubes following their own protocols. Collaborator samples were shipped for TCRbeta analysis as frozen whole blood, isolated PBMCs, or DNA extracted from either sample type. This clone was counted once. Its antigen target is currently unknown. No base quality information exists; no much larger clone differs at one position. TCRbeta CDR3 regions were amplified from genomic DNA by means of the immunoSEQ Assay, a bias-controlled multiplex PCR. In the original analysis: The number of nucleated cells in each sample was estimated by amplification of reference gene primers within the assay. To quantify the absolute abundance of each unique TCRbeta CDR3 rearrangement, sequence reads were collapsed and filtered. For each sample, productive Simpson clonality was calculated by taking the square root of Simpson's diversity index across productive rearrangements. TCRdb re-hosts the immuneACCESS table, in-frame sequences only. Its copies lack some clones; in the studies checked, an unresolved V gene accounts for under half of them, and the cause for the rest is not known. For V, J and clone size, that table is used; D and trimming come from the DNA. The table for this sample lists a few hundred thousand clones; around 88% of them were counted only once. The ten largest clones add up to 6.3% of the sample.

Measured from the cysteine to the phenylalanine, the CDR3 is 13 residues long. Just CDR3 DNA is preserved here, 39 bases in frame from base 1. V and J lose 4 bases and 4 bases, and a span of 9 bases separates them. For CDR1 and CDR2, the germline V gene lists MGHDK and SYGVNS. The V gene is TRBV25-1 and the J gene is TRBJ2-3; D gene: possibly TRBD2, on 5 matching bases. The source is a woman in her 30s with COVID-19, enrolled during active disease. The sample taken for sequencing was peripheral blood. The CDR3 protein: CASSGEKSDTQYF. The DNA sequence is TGTGCCAGCAGTGGGGAGAAATCAGATACGCAGTATTTT.